Listed below are T cell receptor beta chains from one sample, sequenced in a study of OX40 agonist ivuxolimab in advanced cancers. The table came from immunoSEQ multiplex PCR; TCRdb's copy has only in-frame clones and leaves some out. The repertoire consists of about 46,000 clones, with approximately 90% occurring once and the leading ten covering less than 0.75%. This specimen was CD4+ or CD8+ T cells sorted from blood, taken in a trial of the OX40 agonist ivuxolimab. The source of these receptors is an adult with an advanced solid tumor such as melanoma, head and neck, liver or kidney cancer. Both conserved end residues are part of each CDR3. A D gene is named only where the DNA matches it firmly. The size entry is marked missing in some rows and otherwise reads once, few, many or a size class.

J: TRBJ1-6
D: -
V: TRBV6-4
size: -
DNA: TGTGCCAGCAGGCTAAATTCCTCACCCCTCCACTTT
CDR3: CASRLNSSPLHF

J: TRBJ1-2
D: -
V: TRBV10-2
size: -
DNA: TGCGCCAGCAGTGATGCAGGGTTCAACTATGGCTACACCTTC
CDR3: CASSDAGFNYGYTF

J: TRBJ2-5
D: TRBD2
V: TRBV28
size: -
DNA: TGTGCCAGCAGTCCAGCGGGAGGGTCAGCAGAGACCCAGTACTTC
CDR3: CASSPAGGSAETQYF

J: TRBJ2-5
D: TRBD1
V: TRBV28
size: -
DNA: TGTGCCAGCAGTGGATCTGGACAGGAAGAGACCCAGTACTTC
CDR3: CASSGSGQEETQYF

J: TRBJ2-6
D: -
V: TRBV29-1
size: -
DNA: TGCAGCGTTGATTCTGGGGCCAACGTCCTGACTTTC
CDR3: CSVDSGANVLTF

J: TRBJ2-7
D: -
V: TRBV5-8
size: -
DNA: TGTGCCAGCAGCCCCGGGCAGTACCGCTCCTACGAGCAGTACTTC
CDR3: CASSPGQYRSYEQYF

J: TRBJ2-1
D: TRBD2
V: TRBV27
size: -
DNA: TGTGCCACGTATAGCGGGAGGCCCAGGCATGAGCAGTTCTTC
CDR3: CATYSGRPRHEQFF

J: TRBJ2-5
D: -
V: TRBV5-4
size: few
DNA: TGTGCCAGCAGCTTAAAGTCAGGGTCAGAGACCCAGTACTTC
CDR3: CASSLKSGSETQYF

J: TRBJ2-5
D: TRBD1
V: TRBV27
size: -
DNA: TGTGCCAGCTCCCCGGACAGGGTCGTCCGAGAGACCCAGTACTTC
CDR3: CASSPDRVVRETQYF

J: TRBJ2-3
D: -
V: TRBV4-2
size: -
DNA: TGTGCCAGCAGCCAAGCTAGCGATCTCACAGATACGCAGTATTTT
CDR3: CASSQASDLTDTQYF

J: TRBJ2-7
D: TRBD2
V: TRBV12-5
size: -
DNA: TGTGCTAGTGGGACTAGCGGAAACTACGAGCAGTACTTC
CDR3: CASGTSGNYEQYF

J: TRBJ1-3
D: -
V: TRBV4-1
size: -
DNA: TGCGCCAGCAGCCAAGATTCTCGAGGCTCCTCTGGAAACACCATATATTTT
CDR3: CASSQDSRGSSGNTIYF

J: TRBJ1-2
D: TRBD1
V: TRBV30
size: -
DNA: TGTGCCTGGAGTGTTCGCCGGGACAGGGGGCAGGAATCGGGCTACACCTTC
CDR3: CAWSVRRDRGQESGYTF

J: TRBJ1-1
D: -
V: TRBV25-1
size: -
DNA: TGTGCCAGCAGTGAATCCCGCGGCAAAATGGAAGCTTTCTTT
CDR3: CASSESRGKMEAFF

J: TRBJ2-2
D: TRBD2
V: TRBV11-3
size: few
DNA: TGTGCCAGCAGCCCGGGGACTAGCGGTACGGGGGAGCTGTTTTTT
CDR3: CASSPGTSGTGELFF

J: TRBJ1-2
D: TRBD1
V: TRBV18
size: few
DNA: TGTGCCAGCTCACCCAGACAGGGAGCTAACTATGGCTACACCTTC
CDR3: CASSPRQGANYGYTF

J: TRBJ2-5
D: -
V: TRBV5-1
size: -
DNA: TGCGCCAGCAGCTTGGGTGGAGTCCAAGAGACCCAGTACTTC
CDR3: CASSLGGVQETQYF

J: TRBJ2-7
D: -
V: TRBV5-1
size: -
DNA: TGCGCCAGCAGGACGGGGGTGGAAGTAACGAGCGAGCAGTACTTC
CDR3: CASRTGVEVTSEQYF

J: TRBJ2-1
D: -
V: TRBV2
size: few
DNA: TGTGCCAGCAGTTGGACTATATACAATGAGCAGTTCTTC
CDR3: CASSWTIYNEQFF

J: TRBJ1-4
D: -
V: TRBV19
size: -
DNA: TGTGCCAGTAGTATGGGTACCAATAGGGAAAAACTGTTTTTT
CDR3: CASSMGTNREKLFF

J: TRBJ2-7
D: -
V: TRBV11-3
size: -
DNA: TGTGCCAGCAGCTTGGAGCGGCGCTCCTACGAGCAGTACTTC
CDR3: CASSLERRSYEQYF

J: TRBJ2-3
D: -
V: TRBV6-7
size: once
DNA: TGTGCCAGCAGTTCCCGATTTCGGAGACGTTGGCCAGATACGCAGTATTTT
CDR3: CASSSRFRRRWPDTQYF

J: TRBJ2-5
D: TRBD1
V: TRBV6-5
size: few
DNA: TGTGCCAGCAGTTACGGGACAGCCCAAGAGACCCAGTACTTC
CDR3: CASSYGTAQETQYF

J: TRBJ2-1
D: -
V: TRBV5-1
size: -
DNA: TGCGCCAGCAGCTTGGTATACAGGAATGAGCAGTTCTTC
CDR3: CASSLVYRNEQFF

J: TRBJ1-2
D: TRBD1
V: TRBV19
size: -
DNA: TGTGCCAGTAGTGCCCCGGGACAGGGGAACTATGGCTACACCTTC
CDR3: CASSAPGQGNYGYTF

J: TRBJ2-1
D: TRBD2
V: TRBV30
size: -
DNA: TGTGCCTGGAGTGCAGCGGGAAACAATGAGCAGTTCTTC
CDR3: CAWSAAGNNEQFF

J: TRBJ1-1
D: -
V: TRBV30
size: few
DNA: TGTGCCTGGAGCATAGCTAAGAACACTGAAGCTTTCTTT
CDR3: CAWSIAKNTEAFF

J: TRBJ2-5
D: TRBD2
V: TRBV28
size: -
DNA: TGTGCCAGCAGTTTAGGACTAGCGGGAGGAGTTGAAAAGACCCAGTACTTC
CDR3: CASSLGLAGGVEKTQYF

J: TRBJ1-1
D: -
V: TRBV20-1
size: few
DNA: TGCAGTGCGGATCCTGAAGCTTTCTTT
CDR3: CSADPEAFF

J: TRBJ2-6
D: -
V: TRBV4-1
size: -
DNA: TGCGCCAGCAGCCGGCACCAGGGGCAGATTCTAATAGGGAGCTCTGGGGCCAACGTCCTGACTTTC
CDR3: CASSRHQGQILIGSSGANVLTF

J: TRBJ2-7
D: -
V: TRBV5-1
size: -
DNA: TGCGCCAGCAGCTTGGCTAGTCACGGCTACGAGCAGTACTTC
CDR3: CASSLASHGYEQYF

J: TRBJ2-2
D: TRBD1
V: TRBV5-1
size: -
DNA: TGCGCCAGCGGGTCGGGACAGGGGAACACCGGGGAGCTGTTTTTT
CDR3: CASGSGQGNTGELFF

J: TRBJ2-2
D: TRBD1
V: TRBV6-5
size: -
DNA: TGTGCCAGCAGTTACTGGACAGGGATAATCGGGGAGCTGTTTTTT
CDR3: CASSYWTGIIGELFF

J: TRBJ2-1
D: -
V: TRBV7-8
size: -
DNA: TGTGCCAGCAGCCTGCTTGGGGGGCTAGGGCGCAATGAGCAGTTCTTC
CDR3: CASSLLGGLGRNEQFF

J: TRBJ2-1
D: TRBD2
V: TRBV6-1
size: -
DNA: TGTGCCAGCAGGGGACTAGCGGGTAATGAGCAGTTCTTC
CDR3: CASRGLAGNEQFF

J: TRBJ2-1
D: TRBD2
V: TRBV6-1
size: -
DNA: TGTGCCAGCAGGCCCTCTAGCGGGAGTTACAATGAGCAGTTCTTC
CDR3: CASRPSSGSYNEQFF

J: TRBJ2-3
D: TRBD2
V: TRBV10-3
size: once
DNA: TGTGCCACTGGGACTAGCGGGGTCACAGATACGCAGTATTTT
CDR3: CATGTSGVTDTQYF

J: TRBJ2-3
D: -
V: TRBV28
size: -
DNA: TGTGCCGGTAGGCCGGGTAACACGGGCACAGATACGCAGTATTTT
CDR3: CAGRPGNTGTDTQYF

J: TRBJ2-1
D: -
V: TRBV2
size: -
DNA: TGTGCCAGCAACCAAGCAGCCGGGGCCCACAATGAGCAGTTCTTC
CDR3: CASNQAAGAHNEQFF

J: TRBJ1-1
D: -
V: TRBV7-6
size: -
DNA: TGTGCCAGCAGCTTAGCGGCGTCGGTGAACACTGAAGCTTTCTTT
CDR3: CASSLAASVNTEAFF

J: TRBJ2-7
D: TRBD2
V: TRBV7-8
size: -
DNA: TGTGCCAGCAGCCCCGGGACTAGCGGGAGGTCCTACGAGCAGTACTTC
CDR3: CASSPGTSGRSYEQYF

J: TRBJ1-3
D: -
V: TRBV7-9
size: -
DNA: TGTGCCAGCGGTCCGATGGCGGGAAACACCATATATTTT
CDR3: CASGPMAGNTIYF

J: TRBJ2-3
D: -
V: TRBV9
size: -
DNA: TGTGCCAGCAGCGTAGTAGGTTGGGGGAGCACAGATACGCAGTATTTT
CDR3: CASSVVGWGSTDTQYF

J: TRBJ1-5
D: -
V: TRBV2
size: -
DNA: TGTGCCAGCAAGTCAGACCTTCCGCAGCCCCAGCATTTT
CDR3: CASKSDLPQPQHF

J: TRBJ2-1
D: TRBD2
V: TRBV7-9
size: -
DNA: TGTGCCAGCAGTTTAACAACTAGCGGCCACAATGAGCAGTTCTTC
CDR3: CASSLTTSGHNEQFF

J: TRBJ1-2
D: -
V: TRBV7-9
size: -
DNA: TGTGCCAGCAGCTTAGAGCGGGGTACTGGCTACACCTTC
CDR3: CASSLERGTGYTF

J: TRBJ1-2
D: -
V: TRBV19
size: -
DNA: TGTGCCACTACCTACGGGAATGGCTACACCTTC
CDR3: CATTYGNGYTF

J: TRBJ1-1
D: -
V: TRBV2
size: -
DNA: TGTGCCAGTAGCATATTTTTGAACACTGAAGCTTTCTTT
CDR3: CASSIFLNTEAFF

J: TRBJ2-3
D: -
V: TRBV28
size: once
DNA: TGTGCCAGCACCCCCCCGTCGGGACGGGGCGGGACAGATACGCAGTATTTT
CDR3: CASTPPSGRGGTDTQYF

J: TRBJ1-1
D: -
V: TRBV11-3
size: -
DNA: TGTGCCAGCAGCTTAGGTCAGGGACGGAACACTGAAGCTTTCTTT
CDR3: CASSLGQGRNTEAFF

J: TRBJ1-5
D: -
V: TRBV19
size: -
DNA: TGTGCCAGTGCCGGAGCGGGACATACCCCCAATCAGCCCCAGCATTTT
CDR3: CASAGAGHTPNQPQHF

J: TRBJ2-3
D: TRBD2
V: TRBV7-9
size: -
DNA: TGTGCCAGCAACCTTGCGGGAGGGCCGTCAGATACGCAGTATTTT
CDR3: CASNLAGGPSDTQYF

J: TRBJ2-7
D: TRBD1
V: TRBV7-9
size: -
DNA: TGTGCCAGCAGCATCCGCGGGACAGGGTCCTACGAGCAGTACTTC
CDR3: CASSIRGTGSYEQYF

J: TRBJ2-2
D: -
V: TRBV25-1
size: -
DNA: TGTGCCAGCAGTGCTGGGGGCTACACCGGGGAGCTGTTTTTT
CDR3: CASSAGGYTGELFF

J: TRBJ2-1
D: TRBD2
V: TRBV7-3
size: -
DNA: TGTGCCAGCAGCTTAAGACTAGCGGGAACCTACAATGAGCAGTTCTTC
CDR3: CASSLRLAGTYNEQFF